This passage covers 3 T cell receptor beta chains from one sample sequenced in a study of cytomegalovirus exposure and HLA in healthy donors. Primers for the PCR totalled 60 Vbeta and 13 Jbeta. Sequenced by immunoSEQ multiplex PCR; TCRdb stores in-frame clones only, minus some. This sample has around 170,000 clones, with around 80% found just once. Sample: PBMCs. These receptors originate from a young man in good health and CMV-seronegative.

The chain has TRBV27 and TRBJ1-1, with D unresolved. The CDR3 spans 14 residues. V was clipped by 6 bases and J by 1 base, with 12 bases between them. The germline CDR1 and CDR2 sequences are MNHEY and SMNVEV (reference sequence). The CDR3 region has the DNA TGTGCCAGCAGCCCCTGGAGGACGAACACTGAAGCTTTCTTT. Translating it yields CASSPWRTNTEAFF.

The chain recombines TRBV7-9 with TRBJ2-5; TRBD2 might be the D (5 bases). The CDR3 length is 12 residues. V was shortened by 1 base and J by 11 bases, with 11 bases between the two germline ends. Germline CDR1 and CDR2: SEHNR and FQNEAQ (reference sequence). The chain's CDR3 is CASSLGVGEQYF. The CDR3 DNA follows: TGTGCCAGCAGCTTAGGAGTTGGGGAGCAGTACTTC.

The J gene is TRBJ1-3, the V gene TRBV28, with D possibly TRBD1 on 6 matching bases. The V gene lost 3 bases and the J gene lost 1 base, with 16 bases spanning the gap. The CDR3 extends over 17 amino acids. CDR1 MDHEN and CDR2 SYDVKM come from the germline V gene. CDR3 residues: CASSFLGQGYSGNTIYF. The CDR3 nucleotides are TGTGCCAGCAGTTTTCTTGGGCAGGGGTATTCTGGAAACACCATATATTTT.